The 19 T cell receptor beta chains below all came from one sample that was sequenced in a study of T cells after yellow fever vaccination. One entry per CDR3 protein results from TCRdb running MiXCR on the 5' RACE reads. The profile shows fewer than 350,000 distinct CDR3 sequences, around 4.3% of them singletons. Here the sequenced sample was PBMCs, taken 15 days after the yellow fever booster vaccination. The receptors were gathered from a man between 18 and 29 years old who received the YFV17D yellow fever vaccine.

This clonotype was counted only a few times. The chain employs TRBV5-1 and TRBJ2-1; weak D call: TRBD1 (5 bases). This CDR3 is 16 amino acids long. The germline CDR1 and CDR2 sequences are SGHRS and YFSETQ. V dropped 4 bases and J dropped 4 bases, with 18 bases sitting between them. CDR3 nucleotides: TGCGCCAGCAGCCTAATACCAGGGAATGAGTACAATGAGCAGTTCTTC. This codes for CASSLIPGNEYNEQFF.

This clonotype occurred a few times. The genes are TRBV4-1 and TRBJ2-1; TRBD1 aligns across 11 bases. Losses at the gene ends were 2 bases for V and 7 bases for J; bases not matched to a gene: 10. This CDR3 is built from 17 residues. The V gene's germline CDR1 is MGHRA and CDR2 YSYEKL. DNA of the CDR3: TGCGCCAGCAGCCAACCCGGGACAGGGGGATTTGGGAATGAGCAGTTCTTC. It codes for CASSQPGTGGFGNEQFF.

This clonotype has ten or more counts. The V gene is TRBV6-2 or TRBV6-3, the J gene TRBJ2-2; 9 bases map to TRBD2. CDR1 and CDR2 (germline): MNHEY, SVGEGT. The V segment lost 6 bases and the J segment 2 bases; nucleotides outside the gene matches: 7. This CDR3 contains 16 residues. CDR3 in amino acids: CASRLAGAGNTGELFF. The DNA of the CDR3 is TGTGCCAGCAGATTAGCGGGAGCTGGAAACACCGGGGAGCTGTTTTTT.

Ten or more counts support this clonotype. This chain joins TRBV7-7 and TRBJ2-5; the D gene could be TRBD1 or TRBD2 (5 bases each). Trimming pared 5 bases from V and 4 bases from J, leaving 14 bases between. There are 14 residues in the CDR3. Per the germline V gene, CDR1 is SSHAT and CDR2 is FNYEAQ (reference sequence). CDR3 in DNA: TGTGCCAGCAGCCCCCCAGGGACGGGAGAGACCCAGTACTTC. Its protein is CASSPPGTGETQYF.

This clonotype has at least ten counts. The chain combines TRBV5-6 with TRBJ2-3; a possible D gene is TRBD1 (5 bases). V lost 0 bases and J 5 bases, leaving 13 bases between the germline ends. The CDR3 is 15 amino acids. The germline V gene has CDR1 SGHDT and CDR2 YYEEEE. Written as DNA, the CDR3 is TGTGCCAGCAGCTTGGGACCGCCCCAGGGAGATACGCAGTATTTT. Protein sequence: CASSLGPPQGDTQYF.

This clonotype has only a few counts. This chain connects TRBV4-3 to TRBJ2-1; 9 bases are shared with TRBD2. The CDR3 is 13 residues long. Germline V CDR1 and CDR2: LGHNA, YSLEER. V shed 1 base, J shed 13 bases, and the junction held 5 bases outside the gene matches. In DNA, the CDR3 is TGCGCCAGCAGCCAAGTGGGCGGGGGGGCCCAGTTCTTC. It specifies CASSQVGGGAQFF.

This clonotype was counted ten times or more. The chain links TRBV12-3 or TRBV12-4 to TRBJ2-3; D is unclear. The V and J ends lost 5 bases and 0 bases respectively, with 9 bases between them. CDR3 size: 14 residues. The CDR3: CASSPFASTDTQYF. In DNA form, the CDR3 reads TGTGCCAGCAGTCCCTTCGCTAGCACAGATACGCAGTATTTT.

This clonotype came up many times. J is TRBJ1-4 and V is TRBV4-2, with TRBD1 matching over 7 bases. The germline V gene has CDR1 LGHNA and CDR2 YNFKEQ. V was pared by 0 bases and J by 9 bases, with 4 bases of the junction left unmatched. This CDR3 has 14 amino acids. The chain's CDR3 is CASSQEVQGKKLFF. DNA for the CDR3: TGTGCCAGCAGCCAAGAAGTACAGGGGAAAAAACTGTTTTTT.

This chain connects TRBV6-5 to TRBJ2-1, with 7 bases aligning to TRBD1. The CDR3 loop spans 12 amino acids. V shed 4 bases and J 15 bases; nucleotides not matched to a gene: 9. Germline assignment: CDR1 MNHEY and CDR2 SVGAGI. The CDR3 is CASSSSGGPRFF. DNA of the CDR3: TGTGCCAGCAGTTCGTCAGGGGGTCCTCGGTTCTTC.

V usage is TRBV19 and J usage is TRBJ2-2; unclear D gene. The CDR3 is 15 residues long. V was cut by 6 bases and J by 4 bases, with 15 bases left in between. CDR1 and CDR2 from the germline V gene are LNHDA and SQIVND (reference sequence). CDR3 coding DNA: TGTGCCAGTAGACTATCTGCCTTCAGCACCGGGGAGCTGTTTTTT. Translated: CASRLSAFSTGELFF. Together with reference TRBV19 and TRBJ2-2, the CDR3 gives the full variable domain: DGGITQSPKYLFRKEGQNVTLSCEQNLNHDAMYWYRQDPGQGLRLIYYSQIVNDFQKGDIAEGYSVSREKKESFPLTVTSAQKNPTAFYLCASRLSAFSTGELFFGEGSRLTVL.

This chain connects TRBV7-2 to TRBJ1-2, with TRBD1 matching over 8 bases. This CDR3 has 16 amino acids. The J segment lost 4 bases and the V segment lost 4 bases, leaving 11 bases of the junction unmatched. Germline CDR1 is SGHTA and CDR2 is FQGNSA. The CDR3 protein is CASSYGQGSILYGYTF. CDR3 DNA: TGTGCCAGCAGCTATGGACAGGGCTCCATTCTCTATGGCTACACCTTC. Filled out from reference TRBV7-2 and TRBJ1-2, the complete variable domain reads GAGVSQSPSNKVTEKGKDVELRCDPISGHTALYWYRQSLGQGLEFLIYFQGNSAPDKSGLPSDRFSAERTGGSVSTLTIQRTQQEDSAVYLCASSYGQGSILYGYTFGSGTRLTVV.

This clonotype was counted many times. This chain connects TRBV7-8 to TRBJ1-1, with D uncertain. Germline V gene lookup returns CDR1 SGHVS and CDR2 FQNEAQ. V gave up 5 bases and J gave up 4 bases, with 11 bases separating them. The CDR3 is 13 residues long. The CDR3 protein is CASSVDLSTEAFF. CDR3 bases: TGTGCCAGCAGCGTAGACCTGAGCACTGAAGCTTTCTTT. The full variable domain, with the rest looked up from reference TRBV7-8 and TRBJ1-1, is GAGVSQSPRYKVAKRGQDVALRCDPISGHVSLFWYQQALGQGPEFLTYFQNEAQLDKSGLPSDRFFAERPEGSVSTLKIQRTQQEDSAVYLCASSVDLSTEAFFGQGTRLTVV.

In this sample, this clonotype turned up a few times. The rearrangement joins TRBV6-2 or TRBV6-3 to TRBJ2-3; the D is unclear. This CDR3 spans 15 amino acids. V was cut by 0 bases and J by 0 bases, with 7 bases left in between. Germline CDR1 and CDR2: MNHEY and SVGEGT. The CDR3 DNA sequence: TGTGCCAGCAGTTACTCCGTCGCTAGCACAGATACGCAGTATTTT. This encodes CASSYSVASTDTQYF.

Only a few counts were recorded for this clonotype. The J gene is TRBJ2-3, the V gene TRBV20-1; D might be TRBD1 (7 bases). Germline V lookup: CDR1 DFQATT, CDR2 SNEGSKA (reference sequence). The length of the CDR3 is 13 residues. With 7 bases removed from V and 1 base from J, the gap between germline ends came to 12 bases. CDR3 protein: CSGQGGRTDTQYF. CDR3 DNA sequence: TGCAGTGGGCAGGGGGGACGCACAGATACGCAGTATTTT.

The chain has TRBV18 and TRBJ2-3, with no clear D. The germline V and J ends were trimmed by 6 bases and 6 bases, with 16 bases remaining between them. This CDR3 is built from 14 residues. Germline V gene lookup returns CDR1 KGHSH and CDR2 LQKENI. CDR3 in amino acids: CASSREAPRDTQYF. Here the CDR3 DNA reads TGTGCCAGCTCTCGAGAGGCTCCAAGGGATACGCAGTATTTT.

This clonotype was detected many times. It is likely a read error, because the conserved phenylalanine at the end of the CDR3 is missing. The limits of the CDR3 on the DNA are not certain, so only TCRdb's listed CDR3 is given. J is TRBJ2-3 and V is TRBV29-1; TRBD2, the table's D call, was not compared with the DNA. The CDR3 is made up of 11 amino acids, end residues included. The germline gives CDR1 SQVTM, CDR2 ANQGSEA. CDR3 loop: CSVDGLAGGLS.

This clonotype has ten or more counts. The V call is TRBV7-8, the J call TRBJ2-5; tentatively, D is TRBD1 or TRBD2 (5 bases each). Per the germline V gene, CDR1 is SGHVS and CDR2 is FQNEAQ. This CDR3 has 15 amino acids. V lost 0 bases and J 5 bases, leaving 13 bases between the germline ends. Here the CDR3 DNA reads TGTGCCAGCAGCTTAGCGTTGGTTTGGGGGGAGACCCAGTACTTC. Amino acid sequence: CASSLALVWGETQYF.

Note on this clonotype: The DNA is omitted, as the CDR3 cannot be located on it reliably, and the CDR3 follows TCRdb's listing. This chain links TRBV27 with TRBJ1-2; the DNA was not used to check the table's D call, TRBD1. CDR1 and CDR2 (germline): MNHEY, SMNVEV (reference sequence). The CDR3 spans 15 residues, counting both ends. CDR3 amino acids: CASSSSGQGSNGYTF.

The gene calls are TRBV5-1 and TRBJ1-1; D is perhaps TRBD1 (6 bases). The CDR3 loop spans 16 amino acids. CDR1 SGHRS and CDR2 YFSETQ come from the germline V gene. Trimming left V 0 bases short and J 3 bases short, with 15 bases between. The CDR3 DNA sequence: TGCGCCAGCAGCTTGGGGTGGGGGGCGCTGGACACTGAAGCTTTCTTT. Protein product: CASSLGWGALDTEAFF.